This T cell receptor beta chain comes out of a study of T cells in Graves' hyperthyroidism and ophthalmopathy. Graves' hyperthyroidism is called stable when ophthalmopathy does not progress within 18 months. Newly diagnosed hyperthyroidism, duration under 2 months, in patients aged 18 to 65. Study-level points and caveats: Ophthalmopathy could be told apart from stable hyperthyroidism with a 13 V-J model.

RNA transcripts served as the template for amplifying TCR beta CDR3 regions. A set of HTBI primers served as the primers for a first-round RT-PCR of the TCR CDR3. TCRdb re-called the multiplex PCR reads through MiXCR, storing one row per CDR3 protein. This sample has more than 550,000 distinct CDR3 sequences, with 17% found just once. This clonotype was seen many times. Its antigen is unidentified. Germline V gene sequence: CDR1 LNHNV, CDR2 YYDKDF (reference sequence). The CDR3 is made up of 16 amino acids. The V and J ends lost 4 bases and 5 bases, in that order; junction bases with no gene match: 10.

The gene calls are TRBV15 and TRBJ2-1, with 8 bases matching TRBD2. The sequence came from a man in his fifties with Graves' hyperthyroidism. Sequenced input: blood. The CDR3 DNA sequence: TGTGCCACCAGCACCTCCGGGACTAGATTCAACAATGAGCAGTTCTTC. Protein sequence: CATSTSGTRFNNEQFF.